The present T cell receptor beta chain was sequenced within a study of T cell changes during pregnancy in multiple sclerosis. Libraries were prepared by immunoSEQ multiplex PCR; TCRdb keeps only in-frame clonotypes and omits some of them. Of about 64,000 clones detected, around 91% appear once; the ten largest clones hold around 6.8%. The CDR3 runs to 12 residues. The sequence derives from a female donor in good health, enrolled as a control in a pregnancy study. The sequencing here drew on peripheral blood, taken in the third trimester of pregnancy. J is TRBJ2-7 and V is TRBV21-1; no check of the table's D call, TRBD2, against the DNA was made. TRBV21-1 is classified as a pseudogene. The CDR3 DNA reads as TGTGCCAGCAGCAAGGTATCGGACGAGCAGTACTTC. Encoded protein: CASSKVSDEQYF.